This TCR beta chain was sequenced in a study of blood T cells in healthy people across ages. Study-level information: In model experiments, template switching was able to capture about one barcoded beta molecule for every two T cells that were present.

Through a sample-barcoded 5' primer and a J-beta primer mix, a second PCR was run for about 6 to 11 cycles. All cDNA molecules were each tagged by a template-switch adaptor with 12 random nucleotides. A single record per CDR3 protein comes from TCRdb applying MiXCR to the 5' RACE reads. The sample has hundreds of thousands of distinct CDR3 sequences, approximately 49% seen once. This clonotype was picked up many times. The target antigen is unknown. Regarding the study as a whole: Strong correlation was found linking TCR beta diversity to naive T cell percentage.

Trimming removed 5 bases from V and 4 bases from J, with 15 bases in between. The germline gives CDR1 SGHRS, CDR2 YFSETQ. This CDR3 has 14 amino acids. Source material: blood. The TCR comes from a woman aged 55 to 70 in good health. The V gene is TRBV5-1, the J gene TRBJ1-2; D possibly corresponds to TRBD1 (5 bases). CDR3 sequence reads: CASRRGEAGYGYTF. The CDR3 DNA follows: TGCGCCAGCAGAAGGGGTGAGGCGGGCTATGGCTACACCTTC.